One sample yielded the 16 T cell receptor beta chains listed below, sequenced in a study of T-cell memory formation after mild COVID-19. TCRdb re-derived calls from the 5' RACE reads in MiXCR, one entry per CDR3 protein. The repertoire includes 300,000 to 400,000 distinct CDR3 sequences, roughly 15% of them detected once, and approximately 21% sits in the top ten. The source material was PBMCs or a T cell subset sorted from them (not recorded which). The receptors were sampled from a man aged 18 to 30 who had mild COVID-19 (a few samples of this study predate the infection). Cell type and time point are not known.

This clonotype was recorded a few times. The chain uses TRBV7-2 and TRBJ1-1; D is unresolved. V was pared by 1 base and J by 2 bases, with 14 bases between. Germline CDR1 is SGHTA and CDR2 is FQGNSA. The CDR3 sequence is 16 residues long. In DNA form, the CDR3 reads TGTGCCAGCAGCTTAGGCTCCGGTTGGCCCAACACTGAAGCTTTCTTT. Translating gives CASSLGSGWPNTEAFF.

This clonotype has more than one count but fewer than ten. This chain uses TRBV5-1 with TRBJ2-1, with 8 bases fitting TRBD2. The CDR3 runs to 17 residues. With V trimmed by 5 bases and J by 9 bases, 19 bases remained unmatched. Germline CDR1 SGHRS, CDR2 YFSETQ. CDR3 DNA sequence: TGCGCCAGCAGTCTGCTCAGCGGGGGCCCCCGCGGGGGTGAGCAGTTCTTC. Translation: CASSLLSGGPRGGEQFF.

This clonotype was found many times. The chain carries TRBV7-2 and TRBJ2-7, with D perhaps assigned TRBD1 or TRBD2 (6 bases each). The V end lost 1 base, the J end lost 4 bases, and 11 bases lay between the germline ends. The CDR3 loop spans 14 amino acids. In germline, CDR1 is SGHTA, CDR2 FQGNSA. CDR3: CASSLEKGGYEQYV. CDR3 in DNA: TGTGCCAGCAGCTTAGAGAAGGGGGGTTACGAGCAGTACGTC.

This clonotype has just a few counts. The chain joins TRBV1 to TRBJ2-7. TRBV1 is described as a pseudogene. The CDR3 contains 13 residues. The CDR3 coding sequence is TGCACCAGCAGCCAACCTATGTCCTACGAGCAGTACTTC. Encoded protein: CTSSQPMSYEQYF.

The chain recombines TRBV5-1 with TRBJ2-5; 11 nucleotides match TRBD2. The germline CDR1 and CDR2 sequences are SGHRS and YFSETQ. The CDR3 covers 16 residues. Trimming at V came to 4 bases and at J to 5 bases, leaving 10 bases not matched to a gene. CDR3 bases: TGCGCCAGCAGCCCCGGTGGGGCTAGCGGGGGGGAGACCCAGTACTTC. Protein sequence: CASSPGGASGGETQYF.

The genes are TRBV6-5 and TRBJ2-7; D call uncertain. There are 17 residues in the CDR3. With 0 bases removed from V and 0 bases from J, the gap between germline ends came to 15 bases. The V gene's germline CDR1 is MNHEY and CDR2 SVGAGI. CDR3 nucleotide sequence: TGTGCCAGCAGTTACTCAGTAGTGCCTAAAATCTCCTACGAGCAGTACGTC. Amino acid sequence: CASSYSVVPKISYEQYV.

CDR3 DNA: TGTGCCAGCAGCCTCGGGACAGGCTACGAGCAGTACGTC. Translation gives CASSLGTGYEQYV. The V and J genes are TRBV6-2 or TRBV6-3 and TRBJ2-7; TRBD1 matches at 8 bases. J gave up 3 bases and V 6 bases, and 4 bases lay outside the gene matches. The CDR3 contains 13 residues. The V gene's germline CDR1 is MNHEY and CDR2 SVGEGT.

This clonotype was counted a few times. The V gene is TRBV6-5, the J gene TRBJ1-2; 7 bases line up with TRBD1. The CDR3 is 15 amino acids. Germline-derived CDR1 and CDR2 are MNHEY and SVGAGI. V lost 2 bases to trimming and J lost 4 bases; unmatched junction nucleotides: 7. The CDR3 sequence is CASSYGFGDSYGYTF. CDR3 in DNA: TGTGCCAGCAGTTACGGTTTTGGGGACAGCTATGGCTACACCTTC.

This clonotype appeared a few times. The J gene is TRBJ2-3, the V gene TRBV12-5; tentatively, D is TRBD1 (5 bases). Trimming shortened V by 0 bases and J by 0 bases, and 10 bases separated the two germline ends. This CDR3 is 16 amino acids long. The germline V gene has CDR1 LGHNT and CDR2 FRNRAP. The CDR3 loop reads CASGLVQVTSTDTQYF. In DNA, the CDR3 is TGTGCTAGTGGTTTGGTACAGGTAACTAGCACAGATACGCAGTATTTT.

The chain has TRBV5-4 and TRBJ1-2, with D tentatively TRBD1 (6 bases). The CDR3 runs 15 residues. In germline, CDR1 is SGHNT, CDR2 YYREEE (reference sequence). V lost 4 bases, J lost 4 bases, and 17 bases lay in between. The CDR3 spells CASSPRQGSVYGYTF. The CDR3 DNA is TGTGCCAGCAGCCCGAGGCAGGGGTCCGTCTATGGCTACACCTTC.

Ten or more counts support this clonotype. The genes are TRBV4-1 and TRBJ1-1; D remains unclear. CDR1 is MGHRA, CDR2 YSYEKL, per germline. This CDR3 contains 15 residues. Deletions cut 4 bases from V and 7 bases from J, with 19 bases between. The CDR3 region is CASSPFWFAKNEAFF. DNA for the CDR3: TGCGCCAGCAGCCCCTTTTGGTTCGCCAAAAATGAAGCTTTCTTT.

This clonotype occurred a few times. The V call is TRBV27, the J call TRBJ2-5, with 11 bases matching TRBD2. V gave up 6 bases and J gave up 5 bases; unmatched junction bases: 11. CDR1 is MNHEY and CDR2 is SMNVEV in the germline V gene (reference sequence). This CDR3 region has 16 residues. CDR3 sequence: CASRFSLAGGMETQYF. The DNA of the CDR3 is TGTGCCAGCAGATTCAGTCTAGCGGGGGGTATGGAGACCCAGTACTTC.

Only a few counts were recorded for this clonotype. The chain carries TRBV19 and TRBJ1-4; D ambiguous. The CDR3 loop spans 15 amino acids. V was cut by 4 bases and J by 2 bases, with 11 bases left in between. Germline-derived CDR1 and CDR2 are LNHDA and SQIVND (reference sequence). CDR3 loop: CASSTGAGTNEKLFF. As DNA, the CDR3 is TGTGCCAGTAGTACCGGCGCCGGGACTAATGAAAAACTGTTTTTT.

This clonotype occurred a few times. This chain joins TRBV13 and TRBJ2-7; 7 nucleotides match TRBD1. V shed 2 bases and J 3 bases; nucleotides not matched to a gene: 4. This CDR3 has 14 residues. Per germline, CDR1 PRHDT and CDR2 FYEKMQ (reference sequence). CDR3 in amino acids: CASSLRAGGYEQYV. CDR3 bases: TGTGCCAGCAGCTTACGGGCAGGGGGCTACGAGCAGTACGTC.

The V call is TRBV5-1, the J call TRBJ1-1; D not certain. V lost 5 bases and J 9 bases, leaving 14 bases between the germline ends. CDR3 size: 12 residues. From germline, CDR1 is SGHRS and CDR2 YFSETQ. CDR3 residues: CASSLAGQKAFF. The CDR3 DNA follows: TGCGCCAGCAGTCTAGCCGGGCAGAAAGCTTTCTTT. Complete variable domain (other parts from reference TRBV5-1 and TRBJ1-1): KAGVTQTPRYLIKTRGQQVTLSCSPISGHRSVSWYQQTPGQGLQFLFEYFSETQRNKGNFPGRFSGRQFSNSRSEMNVSTLELGDSALYLCASSLAGQKAFFGQGTRLTVV.

This clonotype was counted only a few times. The chain carries TRBV9 and TRBJ2-1; D not resolved. Trimming cost V 7 bases and J 0 bases, with 20 bases left between them. The CDR3 length is 17 residues. Germline loops: CDR1 SGDLS, CDR2 YYNGEE. The CDR3 DNA is TGTGCCAGCGGACCAGGACGGATGGTGGACTCCTACAATGAGCAGTTCTTC. Translation: CASGPGRMVDSYNEQFF.